This TCR beta chain is from a study of OX40 agonist ivuxolimab in advanced cancers. Study details: Partial response was recorded in three patients: one hepatocellular carcinoma and two cutaneous melanoma cases. Study results and limitations: More expanded clones were found, on average, in CD8+ than in CD4+ T cells. Both CD4+ and CD8+ T cell populations in blood had undergone clonal expansion by week 6 at 0.1 to 3.0 mg/kg. The authors also found low normalized T-cell clonal expansion in some nonresponders.

The junction had 9 bases not matched to a gene; V was cut back by 5 bases and J by 5 bases. Germline loops: CDR1 SGHTA, CDR2 FQGTGA. The CDR3 is 15 residues long. Regarding this clone: Its antigen is unidentified.

Measured with immunoSEQ multiplex PCR; TCRdb has only the in-frame clones, and not every one. The data contain 69,000 or so clones, around 80% of them singletons. Here the sequenced sample was CD4+ or CD8+ T cells sorted from blood, taken in a trial of the OX40 agonist ivuxolimab. The receptor was isolated from an adult with an advanced solid tumor such as melanoma, head and neck, liver or kidney cancer. V gene TRBV7-3 combines with J gene TRBJ2-5, with TRBD2 identical over 9 bases. CDR3 DNA: TGTGCCAGCAGCCCGACGGGACTAGCCAGCGAGACCCAGTACTTC. Translating it yields CASSPTGLASETQYF.